This TCR beta chain was found in a study of cytomegalovirus exposure and HLA in healthy donors. Trimming removed 7 bases at V and 2 bases at J, with 10 bases between. The CDR3 is 12 residues long. Germline lookup yields CDR1 SGHRS and CDR2 YFSETQ. With 60 Vbeta and 13 Jbeta primers, the PCR was carried out. Using immunoSEQ multiplex PCR, the repertoire was profiled, and TCRdb retains in-frame clones only, with some absent. The top ten clones hold 5.6% of a sample with 150,000 to 170,000 clones, approximately 80% of them seen once. The receptor comes from a woman aged 40 to 49 in good health and CMV-seropositive. The sample consisted of PBMCs. The rearrangement joins TRBV5-1 to TRBJ2-7; possible D gene TRBD2, 5 bases. The CDR3 sequence is CASSRDAYEQYF. The DNA of the CDR3 is TGCGCCAGCTCCCGGGATGCCTACGAGCAGTACTTC.